These T cell receptor beta chains were read from a single sample in a study of shared clonotypes between healthy human individuals. TCRdb's copy holds only in-frame clones and misses some; the assay was immunoSEQ multiplex PCR. The profile shows more than 400,000 clones, about 96% of them singletons. The sample consisted of naive CD4+ T cells sorted from blood. These receptors were collected from a woman aged 25 to 45 in good health. Both conserved end residues are part of each CDR3.

len,j_gene,v_gene,CDR3aa
13,TRBJ1-1,TRBV28,CASSQTMNTEAFF
13,TRBJ2-5,TRBV27,CASSRGIGETQYF
14,TRBJ2-3,TRBV6-1,CASLWTLGTDTQYF
14,TRBJ2-5,TRBV18,CASSPGTDQETQYF
15,TRBJ1-5,TRBV7-8,CASSFGGLGNQPQHF
14,TRBJ2-1,TRBV28,CASSFEWPTNEQFF
15,TRBJ2-3,TRBV19,CASSPQGFATDTQYF
16,TRBJ2-5,TRBV7-6,CASSREAGVSQETQYF
13,TRBJ1-2,TRBV6-6,CASSYDRIYGYTF
13,TRBJ1-1,TRBV19,CASSIEAGTAAFF
15,TRBJ2-3,TRBV27,CASSLISGSTDTQYF
15,TRBJ1-6,TRBV4-1,CASSHRQGPNSPLHF
13,TRBJ2-7,TRBV6-1,CASRSSGVYEQYF
14,TRBJ1-3,TRBV28,CASTGAVSGNTIYF
9,TRBJ2-7,TRBV10-1,CASRYEQYF
14,TRBJ1-4,TRBV25-1,CASSTPGSNEKLFF
15,TRBJ1-3,TRBV5-1,CASSPGQPSGNTIYF
11,TRBJ2-7,TRBV6-6,CASSQSYEQYF
13,TRBJ2-1,TRBV29-1,CSDSGRSYNEQFF
15,TRBJ2-7,TRBV6-1,CASSEGPASNYEQYF
20,TRBJ2-1,TRBV5-1,CASSSTLQGGLAGAYNEQFF
14,TRBJ1-3,TRBV29-1,CSASQGTSGNTIYF
15,TRBJ1-5,TRBV6-1,CASSDQAYSNQPQHF
16,TRBJ1-4,TRBV19,CASSPQTGRPAGKLFF
14,TRBJ2-2,TRBV7-9,CASSSAGGTGELFF
15,TRBJ1-1,TRBV5-1,CASSLGQGGNTEAFF
12,TRBJ1-1,TRBV29-1,CSVARVDTEAFF
12,TRBJ1-1,TRBV28,CASSPQTDRAFF
16,TRBJ2-1,TRBV27,CASGRIGTSGKTEQFF
13,TRBJ1-1,TRBV27,CASTSWGERKAFF
12,TRBJ1-3,TRBV28,CASNEPRGTIYF
12,TRBJ1-2,TRBV28,CASKEANYGYTF
14,TRBJ2-5,TRBV4-1,CASSQGRVVETQYF
18,TRBJ1-1,TRBV7-3,CASSLRGGPKRGDTEAFF
14,TRBJ2-2,TRBV23-1,CARPHRDRTGELFF
10,TRBJ2-3,TRBV2,CASSLYTQYF
17,TRBJ1-2,TRBV4-2,CASSQAMVGRTNYGYTF
15,TRBJ2-3,TRBV30,CAWGTSGRGTDTQYF
16,TRBJ2-1,TRBV5-6,CASSKGLVSSYNEQFF
17,TRBJ2-2,TRBV11-3,CASSLAFGPTNTGELFF
15,TRBJ1-4,TRBV28,CASSFRPRGYEKLFF
17,TRBJ2-6,TRBV19,CASRHRGVSSGANVLTF
15,TRBJ1-3,TRBV7-8,CASSETAFSGNTIYF
16,TRBJ2-3,TRBV5-1,CASSLDLAGGTDTQYF
13,TRBJ1-5,TRBV30,CAWASAGNQPQHF
12,TRBJ1-5,TRBV2,CASTSGGEPQHF